The clone carrying this TCR beta chain occurred many times. What it recognizes is unknown. From the 5' RACE reads, TCRdb called clonotypes with MiXCR, one entry per CDR3 protein. Of 81,000 or so distinct CDR3 sequences listed, about 8.4% were seen once; the top ten hold under 3%. The data were taken from a study of human T cells and chemical hapten exposure. Study-level results: DPC sensitization left the count of TCRs above 1 in 1000 unchanged.

Unfractionated whole blood yielded the extracted total RNA. The clonotype was recovered from a male donor in good health.

The CDR3 is CASSQEGWRQIDTGELFF. The CDR3 DNA reads as TGTGCCAGCAGCCAAGAGGGTTGGCGACAGATTGACACCGGGGAGCTGTTTTTT. The V call is TRBV3-1, the J call TRBJ2-2, with D possibly being TRBD1 (5 bases). Germline V gene data show CDR1 as LGHDT and CDR2 as YNNKEL (reference sequence). V was clipped by 0 bases and J by 3 bases, with 17 bases between them. CDR3 size: 18 residues.